The clone carrying this TCR beta chain appeared a single time. Its target is unknown. This record comes from a study of OX40 agonist ivuxolimab in advanced cancers. Study-level findings and limits: Antigen targets of the expanded peripheral T cells went undetermined.

V lost 1 base to trimming and J lost 1 base, with 10 bases between them. There are 15 residues in the CDR3. CDR1 SQVTM and CDR2 ANQGSEA come from the germline V gene. Here immunoSEQ multiplex PCR was the method, and the copy in TCRdb shows in-frame clones only, minus some. The sample carries about 99,000 clones, around 94% recorded once. The chain is built from TRBV29-1 and TRBJ2-2; D gene uncertain. This receptor was identified in an adult with an advanced solid tumor such as melanoma, head and neck, liver or kidney cancer. The sequenced sample was CD4+ or CD8+ T cells sorted from blood, obtained in a trial of the OX40 agonist ivuxolimab. CDR3 in amino acids: CSVEGQSLNTGELFF. Written as DNA, the CDR3 is TGCAGCGTTGAAGGGCAATCACTGAACACCGGGGAGCTGTTTTTT.